The T cell receptor beta chain under discussion was sequenced for a study of beta chain features in type 1 diabetes (dated by TCRdb to 2017 to 2018). With regard to the full study: Patients and healthy donors did not differ in mean age, gender distribution, total cell number or subset yield. Across all samples, some 100,000,000 sorted cells were examined, and cell number per subset correlated strongly with RNA yield. The study compared TCRB repertoires of sorted circulating CD4+ T cell subsets between recently diagnosed type 1 diabetes patients and matched healthy donors. Regulatory and stem cell-like memory subsets were obtained from only 8 patients and roughly 8 healthy donors, while naive and central memory subsets were obtained from all 30 or so donors. Results the study describes overall, beyond this receptor: Because cDNA rather than genomic DNA was sequenced, highly expressing activated cells could have been over-represented, although no difference in activation and CD3 levels was found between groups. Naive, central memory and regulatory TCRB repertoires appeared more similar among patients than among healthy donors. HLA sub-analyses involved small numbers of individuals, so any influence of HLA type on TCRB rearrangement remained unresolved. A moderate but significant shortening of TCRB CDR3 length was observed in type 1 diabetes patients in all four CD4+ subsets. At VDJ recombination sites, type 1 diabetes patients had fewer insertions and more deleted nucleotides, which implies abnormalities in thymic rearrangement. PCR might favor shorter templates, but patient and control samples were amplified and corrected together, so any skew would affect both groups equally.

The entire isolated RNA was reverse transcribed using the High Capacity cDNA Reverse Transcription Kit, and thus expressed TCRB transcripts were sequenced. Naive, central memory and regulatory T cell samples underwent deep immunoSEQ sequencing, averaging about 3.57 million total reads per sample. Sorted cells were lysed in RLT buffer and RNA was extracted with DNase-treated RNeasy Micro or Mini kits, depending on cell number. To prevent cross-contamination, every cell subset was processed on its own, while patient and healthy donor samples were processed together. The immunoSEQ multiplex PCR was used to amplify TCRB sequences from cDNA, generating 87-bp fragments that spanned the CDR3 region. Sequencing of the amplicons was performed on the Illumina HiSeq platform. From the authors' description of their analysis: PCR bias was corrected computationally using synthetic template baselines, and reads within Hamming distance 2 were collapsed, with unmergeable singletons discarded. Reads were aligned against IMGT to assign V, D and J genes, CDR3 length and insertions or deletions at six rearrangement sites. Within each subset, clonotype counts were normalized to sorted cell number, after which true diversity and Gini coefficients were computed with the tcR R package. Repertoire sharing was quantified using the overlap coefficient calculated on TCRB nucleotide sequences. The table comes from immuneACCESS by way of TCRdb, which keeps in-frame sequences with V and J called. Part of the clones is missing from these tables; in studies checked, under half for an unresolved V gene and the rest for unknown reasons. The D gene and trimming were derived from the DNA, and the V and J assignments and clone size from that table. The sample contains around 300,000 clones, roughly 8% of them found a single time. The top ten clonotypes cover more than 0.9% of the sample.

As concerns this clone: The antigen it recognizes is unknown. No much larger clone exists at a distance of one base, and base qualities are not known.

The V and J ends are trimmed by 1 base and 0 bases, leaving 12 bases between them. The CDR3 runs 16 residues from the cysteine to the phenylalanine. The read is trimmed to its CDR3 DNA, 48 bases read in frame from base 1. In the germline V gene, CDR1 corresponds to SGHNT and CDR2 to YENEEA. Each donor gave one peripheral blood draw, approximately 100 mL on average, collected into heparinised tubes. Naive, central memory, regulatory and stem cell-like memory CD4+ T cells were sorted on a BD FACSAria II using a panel including CD45RO, CCR7, CD25, CD127, CD95 and CD27. Purity was above 95% for every sorted population. PBMCs were isolated immediately by Lymphoprep density gradient centrifugation and stained directly without culture. Samples were stained and sorted in pairs, with one healthy donor and one patient per experiment, so that batch effects were minimized.

The material sequenced was central memory CD4+ T cells from blood. The origin of this receptor is a woman aged 18 to 35 in good health. The V and J segments used are TRBV11-3 and TRBJ1-2, with TRBD1 tentatively as D gene (5 bases match). The nucleotides read TGTGCCAGCAGCTTAGGTCCGGGGGATCCTAACTATGGCTACACCTTC. The resulting protein is CASSLGPGDPNYGYTF.